One sample yielded the 30 T cell receptor beta chains listed below, sequenced in a study of control samples from healthy donors and cancer patients. This table comes from immunoSEQ multiplex PCR, and its TCRdb copy is limited to in-frame clones, with some not included. The sample shows 110,000 or so clones, just under 85% of them seen only once. Input material: blood. Receptor source: a man younger than 35 in good health.

The rearrangement uses TRBV5-4 and TRBJ2-3; D is perhaps TRBD1 (5 bases). The ends were cut back, 0 bases at V and 4 bases at J, with 6 bases in the middle. CDR3 length: 13 amino acids. Germline V lookup: CDR1 SGHNT, CDR2 YYREEE (reference sequence). The CDR3 nucleotides read TGTGCCAGCAGCTTGGGGGGCGCAGATACGCAGTATTTT. The encoded protein is CASSLGGADTQYF.

V and J are TRBV5-1 and TRBJ2-1; 7 bases line up with TRBD1. The germline gives CDR1 SGHRS, CDR2 YFSETQ. The CDR3 is made up of 13 amino acids. The V and J ends lost 0 bases and 10 bases, in that order; junction bases with no gene match: 4. CDR3 sequence: CASSLGGQPEQFF. The CDR3 nucleotides read TGCGCCAGCAGCTTGGGGGGACAGCCGGAGCAGTTCTTC.

The chain has TRBV29-1 and TRBJ2-1; 8 bases agree with TRBD2. The length of the CDR3 is 16 residues. Trimming removed 7 bases from V and 4 bases from J; junction bases left unmatched: 15. The V gene's germline CDR1 is SQVTM and CDR2 ANQGSEA. Here the CDR3 DNA reads TGCAGCGCCGCCGGGGGACTAGGGGAAAAATACAATGAGCAGTTCTTC. It encodes CSAAGGLGEKYNEQFF.

The chain recombines TRBV5-1 with TRBJ1-2; D gene unclear. The V and J ends lost 0 bases and 6 bases respectively, with 9 bases between them. The CDR3 has 13 amino acids. The germline V gene has CDR1 SGHRS and CDR2 YFSETQ. CDR3: CASSLAEGNGYTF. The CDR3 bases are TGCGCCAGCAGCTTGGCCGAAGGGAATGGCTACACCTTC.

The chain uses TRBV12-3 or TRBV12-4 and TRBJ2-1; D remains ambiguous. Trimming took 5 bases from V and 3 from J, leaving 2 bases between them. The CDR3 runs to 11 residues. In DNA form, the CDR3 reads TGTGCCAGCAGTGACTACAATGAGCAGTTCTTC. Translation gives CASSDYNEQFF.

The CDR3 sequence: CASSVHGNQETQYF. The CDR3 DNA is TGTGCCAGCAGTGTACACGGAAACCAAGAGACCCAGTACTTC. The chain carries TRBV2 and TRBJ2-5; D call uncertain. The V end lost 4 bases, the J end lost 0 bases, and 9 bases lay between the germline ends. The germline gives CDR1 SNHLY, CDR2 FYNNEI. The CDR3 has 14 amino acids. Based on the CDR3 plus reference TRBV2 and TRBJ2-5, the full variable domain is EPEVTQTPSHQVTQMGQEVILRCVPISNHLYFYWYRQILGQKVEFLVSFYNNEISEKSEIFDDQFSVERPDGSNFTLKIRSTKLEDSAMYFCASSVHGNQETQYFGPGTRLLVL.

This clone showed up just a few times. The gene calls are TRBV19 and TRBJ1-1; D gene unclear. In germline, CDR1 is LNHDA, CDR2 SQIVND (reference sequence). V was trimmed by 5 bases and J by 9 bases, leaving 22 bases between them. This CDR3 is built from 15 residues. CDR3 loop: CASSSLKGQKLQAFF. The CDR3 nucleotides are TGTGCCAGTAGTTCCCTAAAAGGGCAGAAATTACAAGCTTTCTTT. Full variable domain (remainder filled in from reference TRBV19 and TRBJ1-1): DGGITQSPKYLFRKEGQNVTLSCEQNLNHDAMYWYRQDPGQGLRLIYYSQIVNDFQKGDIAEGYSVSREKKESFPLTVTSAQKNPTAFYLCASSSLKGQKLQAFFGQGTRLTVV.

Comment on this clone: In the same sample, other DNA sequences code for this CDR3. J is TRBJ1-1 and V is TRBV2; 8 bases fit TRBD1. The J segment lost 0 bases and the V segment lost 6 bases, leaving 3 bases of the junction unmatched. Germline values: CDR1 SNHLY, CDR2 FYNNEI. The CDR3 contains 14 residues. Written as DNA, the CDR3 is TGTGCCAGCAGAGGGACAGGAATGAACACTGAAGCTTTCTTT. This translates into CASRGTGMNTEAFF.

In this sample, this clone turned up a few times. Germline is not matched at one junction end, which may reflect a read error. J is TRBJ2-5 and V is TRBV7-7; D may be TRBD1 or TRBD2 (6 bases each). There are 12 residues in the CDR3. CDR1 and CDR2 (germline): SSHAT, FNYEAQ (reference sequence). The CDR3 is CASRGAGETQYF. The CDR3 bases are TGTGCTAGCAGGGGCGCGGGGGAGACCCAGTACTTC. Full variable domain (outside the CDR3, taken from reference TRBV7-7 and TRBJ2-5): GAGVSQSPRYKVTKRGQDVTLRCDPISSHATLYWYQQALGQGPEFLTYFNYEAQPDKSGLPSDRFSAERPEGSISTLTIQRTEQRDSAMYRCASRGAGETQYFGPGTRLLVL.

This chain uses TRBV14 with TRBJ2-5; D perhaps matches TRBD2 (5 bases). The V and J ends lost 8 bases and 3 bases respectively, with 13 bases between them. Germline loops: CDR1 SGHDN, CDR2 FVKESK. The CDR3 has 13 amino acids. CDR3 sequence reads: CASSTRVEETQYF. The CDR3, as DNA: TGTGCCAGCTCTACGCGGGTCGAAGAGACCCAGTACTTC.

The chain is built from TRBV4-3 and TRBJ2-2; D is perhaps TRBD2 (6 bases). This CDR3 region has 18 residues. V shed 2 bases and J shed 1 base, with 17 bases lying between them. Germline lookup yields CDR1 LGHNA and CDR2 YSLEER. CDR3 amino acids: CASSQQTTAGGNTGELFF. The CDR3 region has the DNA TGCGCCAGCAGCCAACAAACGACGGCCGGGGGGAACACCGGGGAGCTGTTTTTT.

The chain has TRBV4-3 and TRBJ2-1, with D uncertain. From germline, CDR1 is LGHNA and CDR2 YSLEER. Trimming pared 2 bases from V and 4 bases from J, leaving 6 bases between. CDR3 length: 13 residues. The CDR3 region has the DNA TGCGCCAGCAGCCAACAGATTTACAATGAGCAGTTCTTC. Translation: CASSQQIYNEQFF.

V and J are TRBV27 and TRBJ2-1; the match to TRBD1 covers 9 bases. The V and J ends lost 5 bases and 1 base, in that order; junction bases with no gene match: 3. This CDR3 spans 15 amino acids. Per germline, CDR1 MNHEY and CDR2 SMNVEV (reference sequence). This CDR3 reads CASSTTGGSYNEQFF. The CDR3 bases are TGTGCCAGCAGTACGACAGGGGGATCCTACAATGAGCAGTTCTTC.

This clone was seen once. The chain employs TRBV27 and TRBJ2-1; D is unresolved. This CDR3 comprises 13 residues. Germline lookup yields CDR1 MNHEY and CDR2 SMNVEV (reference sequence). The germline V and J ends were trimmed by 0 bases and 4 bases, with 4 bases remaining between them. CDR3 sequence: CASSLSRYNEQFF. CDR3 bases: TGTGCCAGCAGTTTATCCAGGTACAATGAGCAGTTCTTC.

This clone was seen at least ten times. Distinct nucleotide sequences in the sample also encode this CDR3. This sequence joins TRBV24-1 and TRBJ2-1; 9 bases line up with TRBD2. Germline V lookup: CDR1 KGHDR, CDR2 SFDVKD. V gave up 6 bases and J gave up 1 base; unmatched junction bases: 3. The CDR3 contains 15 residues. The CDR3 nucleotides are TGTGCCACCAGTAATAGCGGGGGTTCCTACAATGAGCAGTTCTTC. This translates into CATSNSGGSYNEQFF.

The chain joins TRBV24-1 to TRBJ1-5; D call uncertain. Trimming pared 1 base from V and 1 base from J, leaving 10 bases between. The CDR3 totals 16 residues. Germline CDR1 KGHDR, CDR2 SFDVKD. As DNA, the CDR3 is TGTGCCACCAGTGATTTACCAGGAGGGAGCAATCAGCCCCAGCATTTT. Translating it yields CATSDLPGGSNQPQHF.

This sequence joins TRBV24-1 and TRBJ2-5; 11 bases match TRBD2. The CDR3 is made up of 15 amino acids. V shed 1 base, J shed 4 bases, and the junction held 1 base outside the gene matches. CDR1 is KGHDR, CDR2 SFDVKD, per germline. The CDR3 DNA is TGTGCCACCAGTGATTTAACTAGCGGGGGAGAGACCCAGTACTTC. Protein sequence: CATSDLTSGGETQYF.

V gene TRBV11-1 combines with J gene TRBJ2-2, with 7 nucleotides matching TRBD1. The CDR3 runs to 14 residues. The V and J ends lost 2 bases and 6 bases, in that order; junction bases with no gene match: 3. Germline CDR1 and CDR2: SGHAT and FQDESV (reference sequence). In DNA, the CDR3 is TGTGCCAGCAGCTTAAGGGACAGAGCCGGGGAGCTGTTTTTT. Translation gives CASSLRDRAGELFF.

CDR3 loop: CASSPLRGFTEAFF. CDR3 bases: TGTGCCAGCTCACCCCTGAGAGGGTTCACTGAAGCTTTCTTT. V is TRBV18 and J is TRBJ1-1; D unresolved. This CDR3 region has 14 residues. The V and J ends lost 3 bases and 4 bases respectively, with 12 bases between them. Germline-derived CDR1 and CDR2 are KGHSH and LQKENI.

The chain has TRBV6-5 and TRBJ2-5; D not resolved. The CDR3 totals 11 residues. Per germline, CDR1 MNHEY and CDR2 SVGAGI. The germline V and J ends were trimmed by 6 bases and 3 bases, with 5 bases remaining between them. CDR3 residues: CASSLEETQYF. The CDR3 bases are TGTGCCAGCAGCCTAGAAGAGACCCAGTACTTC.

The chain couples TRBV5-1 to TRBJ1-2; TRBD1 is a possible D gene (5 bases). The CDR3 spans 14 residues. Trimming shortened V by 4 bases and J by 6 bases, and 16 bases separated the two germline ends. Germline V gene lookup returns CDR1 SGHRS and CDR2 YFSETQ. CDR3 loop: CASSPPRGGNGYTF. In nucleotides, the CDR3 is TGCGCCAGCAGCCCCCCACGCGGGGGTAATGGCTACACCTTC.

The chain recombines TRBV6-5 with TRBJ2-6; D gene ambiguous. V was pared by 6 bases and J by 0 bases, with 9 bases between. The CDR3 consists of 15 residues. Germline V gene lookup returns CDR1 MNHEY and CDR2 SVGAGI. The CDR3 loop is CASRSRPSGANVLTF. The CDR3 nucleotides are TGTGCCAGCAGGAGTAGACCCTCTGGGGCCAACGTCCTGACTTTC.

The V call is TRBV4-1, the J call TRBJ2-1; 16 bases map to TRBD2. Germline lookup yields CDR1 MGHRA and CDR2 YSYEKL. Trimming cost V 1 base and J 5 bases; bases outside gene matches: 14. CDR3 length: 21 amino acids. CDR3 nucleotides: TGCGCCAGCAGCCAAGCGATTGGGACTAGCGGGGGGGCATCGGTAAACAATGAGCAGTTCTTC. Translated: CASSQAIGTSGGASVNNEQFF.

The chain employs TRBV21-1 and TRBJ2-1; TRBD1, the table's D call, lacks a check against the DNA. TRBV21-1 is shown as a pseudogene. CDR3 length: 22 amino acids. As DNA, the CDR3 is TGTGCCAGCAGCAGGGTGGAGGCGGGGGCAGGGGGCTCGGGACAGCCCCCCAATGAGCAGTTCTTC. This encodes CASSRVEAGAGGSGQPPNEQFF.

V is TRBV4-1 and J is TRBJ1-5; D is undetermined. This CDR3 is 15 amino acids long. The germline gives CDR1 MGHRA, CDR2 YSYEKL. Trimming took 6 bases from V and 0 from J, leaving 12 bases between them. The CDR3 here is CASSLAEYSNQPQHF. As DNA, the CDR3 is TGCGCCAGCAGTCTTGCGGAATATAGCAATCAGCCCCAGCATTTT.

The chain has TRBV5-4 and TRBJ2-3; 10 bases match TRBD1. The CDR3 has 16 residues. J gave up 0 bases and V 4 bases, and 5 bases lay outside the gene matches. CDR1 and CDR2 from the germline V gene are SGHNT and YYREEE (reference sequence). CDR3 loop: CASSHWTGGSTDTQYF. In DNA form, the CDR3 reads TGTGCCAGCAGCCACTGGACAGGGGGGAGCACAGATACGCAGTATTTT.

The chain joins TRBV11-2 to TRBJ1-2, with D possibly TRBD1 on 5 matching bases. The CDR3 is made up of 12 amino acids. Trimming took 3 bases from V and 5 from J, leaving 7 bases between them. The germline CDR1 and CDR2 sequences are SGHAT and FQNNGV. The CDR3 DNA sequence: TGTGCCAGCAGCTTGGGACGGTATGGCTACACCTTC. This translates into CASSLGRYGYTF.

The sample holds a few counts of this clone. The V gene is TRBV9, the J gene TRBJ2-5; the match to TRBD1 covers 9 bases. V was clipped by 6 bases and J by 3 bases; unmatched bases: 15. The CDR3 is 17 residues long. Germline V lookup: CDR1 SGDLS, CDR2 YYNGEE. CDR3 sequence (DNA): TGTGCCAGCACCCCAACAGGGGGCAACTACCTAAAAGAGACCCAGTACTTC. This gives the protein CASTPTGGNYLKETQYF.

This clone appeared a single time. The chain combines TRBV7-9 with TRBJ2-5, with D perhaps matching TRBD1 (6 bases). The CDR3 length is 16 residues. V shed 1 base and J shed 1 base, with 13 bases lying between them. The germline V gene encodes CDR1 SEHNR and CDR2 FQNEAQ (reference sequence). The CDR3 loop is CASSLVPGVSQETQYF. Written as DNA, the CDR3 is TGTGCCAGCAGCTTAGTACCAGGGGTTAGCCAAGAGACCCAGTACTTC.

The chain links TRBV7-6 to TRBJ1-4; 8 bases agree with TRBD1. V trimming: 0 bases; J trimming: 1 base; junction bases outside the gene matches: 10. This CDR3 is built from 19 residues. Germline V CDR1 and CDR2: SGHVS, FNYEAQ. The CDR3 sequence is CASSLARYLQGETNEKLFF. The CDR3 DNA reads as TGTGCCAGCAGCTTAGCGCGTTATTTACAGGGGGAAACTAATGAAAAACTGTTTTTT.